This TCR beta chain originates from a study of CD8 T cells in ankylosing spondylitis. TCRdb reprocessed the 5' RACE reads with MiXCR, giving one entry per CDR3 protein. Found here are under 950,000 distinct CDR3 sequences, around a fifth of them singletons; the top ten hold 15% to 20%. On this clonotype itself: Its antigen is undetermined.

Points from the study as a whole: It appeared that ankylosing spondylitis blood was characterized by a TCR beta motif of roughly 8 highly homologous variants.

After removal of 5 bases from V and 1 base from J, the junction contained 4 bases not matched to a gene. The CDR3 is 15 amino acids. The germline CDR1 and CDR2 sequences are SGDLS and YYNGEE. Sequencing was done on a sample of blood, either unsorted or a sorted T cell fraction (not recorded which). The origin of this receptor is a male donor with ankylosing spondylitis. The chain couples TRBV9 to TRBJ2-2, with 8 bases fitting TRBD2. The CDR3 here is CASSPGTRNTGELFF. The DNA of the CDR3 is TGTGCCAGCAGTCCAGGGACTAGGAACACCGGGGAGCTGTTTTTT.